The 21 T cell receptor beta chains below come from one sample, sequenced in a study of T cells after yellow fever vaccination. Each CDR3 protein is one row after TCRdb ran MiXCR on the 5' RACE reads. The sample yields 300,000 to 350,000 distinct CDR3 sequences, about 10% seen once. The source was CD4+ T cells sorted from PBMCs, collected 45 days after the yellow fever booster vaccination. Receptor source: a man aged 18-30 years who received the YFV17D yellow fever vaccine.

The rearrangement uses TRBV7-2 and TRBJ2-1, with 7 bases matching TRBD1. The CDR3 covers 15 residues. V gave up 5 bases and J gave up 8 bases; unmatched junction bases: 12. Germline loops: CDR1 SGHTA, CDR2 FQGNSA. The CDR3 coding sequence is TGTGCCAGCAGCCGAAACAGGGGTAAACTACATGAGCAGTTCTTC. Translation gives CASSRNRGKLHEQFF.

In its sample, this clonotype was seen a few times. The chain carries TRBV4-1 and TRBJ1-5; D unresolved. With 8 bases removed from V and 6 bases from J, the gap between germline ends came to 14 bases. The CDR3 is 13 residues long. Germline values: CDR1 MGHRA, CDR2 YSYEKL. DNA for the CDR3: TGCGCCAGCTCCCCTCGGGGATCTCAGCCCCAGCATTTT. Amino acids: CASSPRGSQPQHF.

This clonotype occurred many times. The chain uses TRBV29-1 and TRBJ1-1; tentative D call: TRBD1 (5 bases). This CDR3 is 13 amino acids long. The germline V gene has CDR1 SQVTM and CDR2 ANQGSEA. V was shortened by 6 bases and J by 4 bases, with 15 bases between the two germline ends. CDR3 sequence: CSVTRGTGTEAFF. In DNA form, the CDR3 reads TGCAGCGTGACCCGGGGGACTGGCACTGAAGCTTTCTTT.

CDR3 DNA sequence: TGCGCCAGCAGCCAAGAAATAACTGGTCTAGCGGGGGCGGATACGCAGTATTTT. Residues: CASSQEITGLAGADTQYF. V usage is TRBV4-3 and J usage is TRBJ2-3; 10 bases fit TRBD2. V shed 0 bases, J shed 6 bases, and the junction held 12 bases outside the gene matches. This CDR3 is built from 18 residues. The V gene's germline CDR1 is LGHNA and CDR2 YSLEER.

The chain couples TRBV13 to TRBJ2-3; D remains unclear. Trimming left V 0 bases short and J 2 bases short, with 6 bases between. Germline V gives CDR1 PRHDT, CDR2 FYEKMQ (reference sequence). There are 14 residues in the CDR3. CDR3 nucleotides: TGTGCCAGCAGCTTAGGCGGCCACACAGATACGCAGTATTTT. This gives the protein CASSLGGHTDTQYF.

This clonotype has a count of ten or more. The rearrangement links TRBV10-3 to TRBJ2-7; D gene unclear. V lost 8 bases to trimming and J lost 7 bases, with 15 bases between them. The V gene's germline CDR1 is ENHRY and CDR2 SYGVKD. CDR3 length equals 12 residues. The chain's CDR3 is CAIAGDAGEQYV. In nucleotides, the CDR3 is TGTGCCATCGCAGGTGACGCTGGGGAGCAGTACGTC.

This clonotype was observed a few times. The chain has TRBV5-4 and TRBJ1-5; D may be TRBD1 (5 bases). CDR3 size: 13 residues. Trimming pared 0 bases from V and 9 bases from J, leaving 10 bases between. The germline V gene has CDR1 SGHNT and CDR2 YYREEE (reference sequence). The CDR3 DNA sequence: TGTGCCAGCAGCTTGGACAGGTATACGCCCCAGCATTTT. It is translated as CASSLDRYTPQHF. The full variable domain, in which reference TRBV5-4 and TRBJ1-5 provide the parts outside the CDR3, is ETGVTQSPTHLIKTRGQQVTLRCSSQSGHNTVSWYQQALGQGPQFIFQYYREEENGRGNFPPRFSGLQFPNYSSELNVNALELDDSALYLCASSLDRYTPQHFGDGTRLSIL.

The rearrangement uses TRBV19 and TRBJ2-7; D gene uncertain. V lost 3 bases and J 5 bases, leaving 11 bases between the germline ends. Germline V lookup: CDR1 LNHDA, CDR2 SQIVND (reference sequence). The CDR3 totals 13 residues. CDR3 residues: CASSMGIKDEQYV. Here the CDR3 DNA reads TGTGCCAGTAGTATGGGCATTAAGGACGAGCAGTACGTC.

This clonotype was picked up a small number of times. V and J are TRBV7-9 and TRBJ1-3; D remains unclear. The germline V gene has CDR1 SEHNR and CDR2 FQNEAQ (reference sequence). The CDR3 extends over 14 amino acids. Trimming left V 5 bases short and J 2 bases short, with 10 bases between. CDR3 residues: CASSVPEAGNTIYF. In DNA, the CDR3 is TGTGCCAGCAGCGTCCCTGAGGCTGGAAACACCATATATTTT.

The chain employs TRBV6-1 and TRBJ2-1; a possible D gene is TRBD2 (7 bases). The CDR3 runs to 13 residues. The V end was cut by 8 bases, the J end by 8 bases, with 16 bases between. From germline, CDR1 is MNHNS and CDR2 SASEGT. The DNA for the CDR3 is TGTGCCAGCGTTTGGGGGGGCCTTTATGAGCAGTTCTTC. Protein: CASVWGGLYEQFF.

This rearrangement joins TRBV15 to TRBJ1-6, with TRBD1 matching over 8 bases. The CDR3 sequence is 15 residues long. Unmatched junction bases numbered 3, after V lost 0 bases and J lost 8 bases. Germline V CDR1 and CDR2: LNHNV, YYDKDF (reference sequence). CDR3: CATSRDRDRYSPLHF. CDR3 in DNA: TGTGCCACCAGCAGAGACCGGGACAGGTATTCACCCCTCCACTTT.

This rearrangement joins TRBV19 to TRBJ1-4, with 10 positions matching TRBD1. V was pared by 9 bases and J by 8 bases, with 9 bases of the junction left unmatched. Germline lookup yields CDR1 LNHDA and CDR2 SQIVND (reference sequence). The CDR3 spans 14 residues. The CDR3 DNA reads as TGTGCCAGCCAAACCGGGACAGGGGTCGAAAAACTGTTTTTT. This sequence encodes CASQTGTGVEKLFF.

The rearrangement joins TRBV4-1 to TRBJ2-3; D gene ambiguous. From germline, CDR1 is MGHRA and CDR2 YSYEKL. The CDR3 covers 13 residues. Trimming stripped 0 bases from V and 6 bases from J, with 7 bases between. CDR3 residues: CASSQEQTDTQYF. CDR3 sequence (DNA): TGCGCCAGCAGCCAAGAGCAAACCGATACGCAGTATTTT.

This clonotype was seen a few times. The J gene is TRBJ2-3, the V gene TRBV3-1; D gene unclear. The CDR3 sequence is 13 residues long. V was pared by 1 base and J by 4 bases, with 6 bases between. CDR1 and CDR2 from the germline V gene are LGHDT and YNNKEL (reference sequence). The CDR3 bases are TGTGCCAGCAGCCAAGGGTGGTCAGATACGCAGTATTTT. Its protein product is CASSQGWSDTQYF.

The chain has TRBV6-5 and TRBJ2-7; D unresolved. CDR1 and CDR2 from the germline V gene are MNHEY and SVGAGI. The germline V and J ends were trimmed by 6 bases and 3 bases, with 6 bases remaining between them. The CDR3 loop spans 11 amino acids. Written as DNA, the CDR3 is TGTGCCAGCAGGGGGTTCTACGAGCAGTACTTC. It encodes CASRGFYEQYF.

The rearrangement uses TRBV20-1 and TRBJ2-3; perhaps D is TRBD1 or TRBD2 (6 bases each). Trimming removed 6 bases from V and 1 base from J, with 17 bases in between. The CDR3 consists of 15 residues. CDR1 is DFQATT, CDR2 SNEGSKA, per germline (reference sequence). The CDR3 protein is CSAGGRSGGTDTQYF. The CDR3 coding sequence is TGCAGTGCCGGGGGCAGGTCCGGGGGCACAGATACGCAGTATTTT.

In DNA, the CDR3 is TGTGCCAGCTCACCGCTGGGACAGCCACAGTCCGATACGCAGTATTTT. It yields the protein CASSPLGQPQSDTQYF. The J gene is TRBJ2-3, the V gene TRBV18, with 7 bases identical to TRBD1. The CDR3 runs 16 residues. The germline gives CDR1 KGHSH, CDR2 LQKENI. V was pared by 3 bases and J by 6 bases, with 12 bases of the junction left unmatched. The complete variable domain, with remaining parts taken from reference TRBV18 and TRBJ2-3, reads NAGVMQNPRHLVRRRGQEARLRCSPMKGHSHVYWYRQLPEEGLKFMVYLQKENIIDESGMPKERFSAEFPKEGPSILRIQQVVRGDSAAYFCASSPLGQPQSDTQYFGPGTRLTVL.

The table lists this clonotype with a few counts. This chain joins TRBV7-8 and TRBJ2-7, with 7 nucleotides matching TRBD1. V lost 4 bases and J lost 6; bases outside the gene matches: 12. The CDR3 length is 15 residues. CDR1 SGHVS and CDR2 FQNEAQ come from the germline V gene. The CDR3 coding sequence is TGTGCCAGCAGCTCCCGGGACAGTTCCGTTGGCGAGCAGTACTTC. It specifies CASSSRDSSVGEQYF.

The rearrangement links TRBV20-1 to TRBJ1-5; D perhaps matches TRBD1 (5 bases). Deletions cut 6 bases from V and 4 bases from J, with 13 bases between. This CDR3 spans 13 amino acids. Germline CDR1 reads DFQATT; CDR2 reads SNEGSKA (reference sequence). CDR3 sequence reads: CSADGAGNQPQHF. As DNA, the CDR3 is TGCAGTGCCGATGGGGCAGGGAATCAGCCCCAGCATTTT.

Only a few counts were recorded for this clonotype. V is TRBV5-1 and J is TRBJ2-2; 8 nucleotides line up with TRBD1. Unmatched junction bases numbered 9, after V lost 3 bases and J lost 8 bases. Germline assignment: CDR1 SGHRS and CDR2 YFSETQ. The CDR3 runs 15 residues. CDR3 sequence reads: CASSYGTGSIGELFF. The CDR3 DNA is TGCGCCAGCAGCTACGGGACAGGTTCGATTGGGGAGCTGTTTTTT. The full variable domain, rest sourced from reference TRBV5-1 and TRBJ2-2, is KAGVTQTPRYLIKTRGQQVTLSCSPISGHRSVSWYQQTPGQGLQFLFEYFSETQRNKGNFPGRFSGRQFSNSRSEMNVSTLELGDSALYLCASSYGTGSIGELFFGEGSRLTVL.

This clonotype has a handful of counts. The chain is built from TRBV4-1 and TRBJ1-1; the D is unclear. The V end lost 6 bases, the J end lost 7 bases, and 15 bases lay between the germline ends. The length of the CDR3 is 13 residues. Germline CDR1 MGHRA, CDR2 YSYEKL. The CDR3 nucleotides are TGCGCCAGCAGTCCAGACCCCAGTCGTGAAGCTTTCTTT. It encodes CASSPDPSREAFF.